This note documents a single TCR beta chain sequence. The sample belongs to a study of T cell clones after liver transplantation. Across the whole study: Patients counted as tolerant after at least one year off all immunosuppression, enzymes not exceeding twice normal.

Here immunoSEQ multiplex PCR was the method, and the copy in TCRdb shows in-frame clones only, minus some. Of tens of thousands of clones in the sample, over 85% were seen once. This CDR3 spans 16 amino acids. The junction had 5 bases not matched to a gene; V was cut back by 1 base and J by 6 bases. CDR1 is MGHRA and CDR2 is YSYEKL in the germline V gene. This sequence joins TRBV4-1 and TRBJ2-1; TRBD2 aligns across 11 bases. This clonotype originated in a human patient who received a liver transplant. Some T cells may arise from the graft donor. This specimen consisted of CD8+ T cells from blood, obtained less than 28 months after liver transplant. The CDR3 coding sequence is TGCGCCAGCAGCCAAGGGAGACTAGCGGGAATCAATGAGCAGTTCTTC. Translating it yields CASSQGRLAGINEQFF.